This T cell receptor beta chain was captured in a study of blood T cell repertoires in COVID-19. Study processing details: It was from reference gene primer amplification that nucleated cell counts were estimated. Assay: immunoSEQ multiplex PCR; the TCRdb copy retains only in-frame clones and omits some. V, J and clone size were drawn from that table, and D and trimming were deduced from the DNA. The sample comprises about 230,000 clones, around 83% of which are singletons, and roughly 1.4% rests with the top ten. This clone was detected ten times or more. CDR1 is SGHRS and CDR2 is YFSETQ in the germline V gene. This CDR3 is built from 15 residues. Losses at the gene ends were 4 bases for V and 4 bases for J; bases not matched to a gene: 7.

J is TRBJ1-3 and V is TRBV5-1, with 8 bases lining up with TRBD1. This clonotype was sampled from a woman aged 40 to 50 who had recovered from COVID-19. Sequenced sample: peripheral blood. The CDR3 DNA follows: TGCGCCAGCAGCAGGACAGGGTCGGACGGAAACACCATATATTTT. Protein: CASSRTGSDGNTIYF. Full variable domain (remainder filled in from reference TRBV5-1 and TRBJ1-3): KAGVTQTPRYLIKTRGQQVTLSCSPISGHRSVSWYQQTPGQGLQFLFEYFSETQRNKGNFPGRFSGRQFSNSRSEMNVSTLELGDSALYLCASSRTGSDGNTIYFGEGSWLTVV.